Listed here are 2 T cell receptor beta chains from one sample, sequenced in a study of blood T cell repertoires in COVID-19. The table came from immunoSEQ multiplex PCR; TCRdb's copy has only in-frame clones and leaves some out. The sample has fewer than 150,000 clones; approximately 84% are singletons. Sequenced sample: peripheral blood. These receptors came from a human donor in a cohort sampled during active COVID-19.

Here the CDR3 DNA reads TGTGCCAGTAGTAGACTAGGACAGGGGAAGAACGAGCAGTACTTC. It encodes CASSRLGQGKNEQYF. This sequence joins TRBV19 and TRBJ2-7, with 9 bases matching TRBD1. V trimming: 4 bases; J trimming: 5 bases; junction bases outside the gene matches: 9. CDR1 and CDR2 (germline): LNHDA, SQIVND (reference sequence). This CDR3 comprises 15 residues. The full variable domain, in which reference TRBV19 and TRBJ2-7 provide the parts outside the CDR3, is DGGITQSPKYLFRKEGQNVTLSCEQNLNHDAMYWYRQDPGQGLRLIYYSQIVNDFQKGDIAEGYSVSREKKESFPLTVTSAQKNPTAFYLCASSRLGQGKNEQYFGPGTRLTVT.

This clone was counted between two and nine times. The chain uses TRBV23-1 and TRBJ1-4; TRBD1 is a possible D gene (5 bases). TRBV23-1 is flagged as an ORF with uncertain function. The V end was cut by 2 bases, the J end by 8 bases, with 21 bases between. The CDR3 is made up of 17 amino acids. The CDR3 loop reads CASSQPPFGGGLEKLFF. In DNA form, the CDR3 reads TGCGCCAGCAGTCAACCCCCCTTTGGGGGGGGATTAGAAAAACTGTTTTTT.